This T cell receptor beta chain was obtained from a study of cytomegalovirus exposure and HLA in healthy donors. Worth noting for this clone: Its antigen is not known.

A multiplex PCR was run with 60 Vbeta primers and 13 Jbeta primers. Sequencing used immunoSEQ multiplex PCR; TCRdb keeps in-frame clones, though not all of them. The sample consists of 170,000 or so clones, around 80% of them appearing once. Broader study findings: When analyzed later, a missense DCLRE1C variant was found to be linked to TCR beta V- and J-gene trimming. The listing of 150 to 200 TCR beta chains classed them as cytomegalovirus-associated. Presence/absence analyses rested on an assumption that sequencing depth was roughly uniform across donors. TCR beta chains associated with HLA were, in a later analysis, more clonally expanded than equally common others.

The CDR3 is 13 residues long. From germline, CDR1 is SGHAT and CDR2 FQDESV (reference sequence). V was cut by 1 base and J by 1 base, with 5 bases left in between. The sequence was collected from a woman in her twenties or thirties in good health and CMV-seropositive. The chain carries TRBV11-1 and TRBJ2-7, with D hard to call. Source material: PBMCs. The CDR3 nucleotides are TGTGCCAGCAGCTTAGTCTCTTCCTACGAGCAGTACTTC. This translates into CASSLVSSYEQYF.